The source of this T cell receptor beta chain is a study of T-cell reconstitution after alpha-beta-depleted transplantation in children. Germline V gene data show CDR1 as DFQATT and CDR2 as SNEGSKA (reference sequence). There are 14 residues in the CDR3. The V and J ends lost 3 bases and 10 bases respectively, with 19 bases between them. Notes on the study in general: Some patients showed high day-60 TCRbeta diversity, which derived from surviving recipient T cells and thymic progenitors.

A library of TCRbeta sequences, prepared with unique molecular identifiers, was generated. TCRdb itself ran the PCR reads through MiXCR, one entry per CDR3 protein. The data show approximately 650,000 distinct CDR3 sequences, under 15% seen once. This clonotype was seen many times. Its antigen remains unknown. Sequencing was performed on PBMCs, taken before TCRalphabeta/CD19-depleted stem cell transplant. The receptor's source is a girl aged 2 to 9 with congenital amegakaryocytic thrombocytopenia, due to receive a stem cell transplant. The chain uses TRBV20-1 and TRBJ2-1; D is possibly TRBD2 (5 bases). Here the CDR3 reads CSARTNTFGVEQFF. In DNA, the CDR3 is TGCAGTGCTAGGACAAACACCTTCGGGGTCGAGCAGTTCTTC.